Sequencing of this TCR beta chain was carried out in a study of CD8 T cells in Susac syndrome. The ends lost 6 bases at V and 3 bases at J; junction bases unmatched: 8. The V gene's germline CDR1 is MDHEN and CDR2 SYDVKM. The CDR3 is 17 residues long. Reverse transcription of about 0.5 to 1 ug RNA used random hexamers. MiXCR, run by TCRdb on the immunoSEQ multiplex PCR reads, gives a single entry per CDR3 protein. The sample records roughly 150,000 distinct CDR3 sequences, just under 95% being singletons. The sequence derives from a human donor with Susac syndrome. Sequencing used CD8+ T cells from PBMCs. The rearrangement links TRBV28 to TRBJ1-4; TRBD1 matches 12 bases. The CDR3 DNA follows: TGTGCCAGCAGCCTCCGGGACAGGGGGCCGGCTAATGAAAAACTGTTTTTT. Its protein is CASSLRDRGPANEKLFF.